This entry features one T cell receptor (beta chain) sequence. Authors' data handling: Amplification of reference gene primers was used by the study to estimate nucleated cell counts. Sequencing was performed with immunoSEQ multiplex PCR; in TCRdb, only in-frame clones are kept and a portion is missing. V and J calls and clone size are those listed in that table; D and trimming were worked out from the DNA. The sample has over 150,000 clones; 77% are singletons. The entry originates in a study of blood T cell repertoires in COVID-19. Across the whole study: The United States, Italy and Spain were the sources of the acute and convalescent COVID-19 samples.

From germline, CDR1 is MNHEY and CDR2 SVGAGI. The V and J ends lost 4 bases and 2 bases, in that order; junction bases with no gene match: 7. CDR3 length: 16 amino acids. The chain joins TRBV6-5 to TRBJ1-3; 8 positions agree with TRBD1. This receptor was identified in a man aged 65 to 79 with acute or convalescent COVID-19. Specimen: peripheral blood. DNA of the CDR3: TGTGCCAGCAGTTCTACAACAGGGGGAACTGGAAACACCATATATTTT. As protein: CASSSTTGGTGNTIYF.